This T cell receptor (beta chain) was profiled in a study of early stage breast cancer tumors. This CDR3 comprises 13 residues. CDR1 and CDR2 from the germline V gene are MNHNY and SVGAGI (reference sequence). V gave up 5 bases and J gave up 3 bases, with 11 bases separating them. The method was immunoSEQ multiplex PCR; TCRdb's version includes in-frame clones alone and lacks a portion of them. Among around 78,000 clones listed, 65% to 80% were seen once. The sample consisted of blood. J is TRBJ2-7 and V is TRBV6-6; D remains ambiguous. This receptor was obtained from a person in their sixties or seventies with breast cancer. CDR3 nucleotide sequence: TGTGCCAGCAGTAATGGGGAACACTACGAGCAGTACTTC. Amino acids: CASSNGEHYEQYF.